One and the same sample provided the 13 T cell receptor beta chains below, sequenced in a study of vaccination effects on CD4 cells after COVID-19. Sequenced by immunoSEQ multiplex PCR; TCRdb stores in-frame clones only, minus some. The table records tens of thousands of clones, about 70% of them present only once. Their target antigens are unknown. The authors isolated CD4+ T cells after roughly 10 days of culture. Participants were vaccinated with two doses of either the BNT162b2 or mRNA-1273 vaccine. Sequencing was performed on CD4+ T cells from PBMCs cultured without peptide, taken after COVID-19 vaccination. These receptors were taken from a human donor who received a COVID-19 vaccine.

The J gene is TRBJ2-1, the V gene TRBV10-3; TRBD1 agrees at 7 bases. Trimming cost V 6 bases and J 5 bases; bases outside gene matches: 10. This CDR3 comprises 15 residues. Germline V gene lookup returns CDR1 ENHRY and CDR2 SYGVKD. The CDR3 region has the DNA TGTGCCATCAGAGCTCCTGCGACAGGGAACAATGAGCAGTTCTTC. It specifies CAIRAPATGNNEQFF.

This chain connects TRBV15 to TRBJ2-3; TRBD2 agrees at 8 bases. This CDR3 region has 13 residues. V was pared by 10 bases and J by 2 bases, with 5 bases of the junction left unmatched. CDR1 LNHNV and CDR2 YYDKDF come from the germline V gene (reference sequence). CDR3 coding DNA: TGTGCCATCCGGGGGGGCGACACAGATACGCAGTATTTT. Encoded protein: CAIRGGDTDTQYF.

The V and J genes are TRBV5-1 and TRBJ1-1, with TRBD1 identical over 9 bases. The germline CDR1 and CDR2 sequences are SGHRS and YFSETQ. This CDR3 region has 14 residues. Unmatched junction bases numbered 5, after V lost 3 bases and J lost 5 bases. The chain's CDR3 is CASSSGQGRTEAFF. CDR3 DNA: TGCGCCAGCAGCTCAGGACAGGGGAGGACTGAAGCTTTCTTT.

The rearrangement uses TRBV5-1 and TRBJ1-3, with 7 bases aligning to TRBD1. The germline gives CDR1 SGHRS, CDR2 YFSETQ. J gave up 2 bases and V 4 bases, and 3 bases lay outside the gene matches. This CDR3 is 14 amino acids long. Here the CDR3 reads CASSTGDPGNTIYF. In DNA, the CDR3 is TGCGCCAGCAGCACAGGGGACCCTGGAAACACCATATATTTT. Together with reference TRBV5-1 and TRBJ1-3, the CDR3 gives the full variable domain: KAGVTQTPRYLIKTRGQQVTLSCSPISGHRSVSWYQQTPGQGLQFLFEYFSETQRNKGNFPGRFSGRQFSNSRSEMNVSTLELGDSALYLCASSTGDPGNTIYFGEGSWLTVV.

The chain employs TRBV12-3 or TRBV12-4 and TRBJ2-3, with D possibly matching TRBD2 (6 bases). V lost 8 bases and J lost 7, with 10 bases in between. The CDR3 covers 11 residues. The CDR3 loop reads CASVEGNTQYF. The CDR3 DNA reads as TGTGCCAGCGTGGAGGGGAATACGCAGTATTTT.

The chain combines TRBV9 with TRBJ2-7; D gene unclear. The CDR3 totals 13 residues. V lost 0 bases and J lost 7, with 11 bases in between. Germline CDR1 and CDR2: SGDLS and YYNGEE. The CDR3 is CASSVDSTGEQYF. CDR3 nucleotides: TGTGCCAGCAGCGTAGATTCAACCGGGGAGCAGTACTTC.

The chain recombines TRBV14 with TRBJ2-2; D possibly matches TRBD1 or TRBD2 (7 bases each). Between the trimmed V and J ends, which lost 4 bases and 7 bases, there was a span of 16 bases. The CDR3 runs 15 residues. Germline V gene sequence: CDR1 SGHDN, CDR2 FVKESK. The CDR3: CASSRRPGGVGELFF. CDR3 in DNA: TGTGCCAGCAGCCGAAGACCAGGGGGGGTCGGGGAGCTGTTTTTT.

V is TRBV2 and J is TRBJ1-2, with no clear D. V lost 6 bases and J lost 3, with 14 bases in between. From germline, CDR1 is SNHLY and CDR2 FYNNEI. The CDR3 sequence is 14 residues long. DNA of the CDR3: TGTGCCAGCAGGAAAGCGGGAGACGACTATGGCTACACCTTC. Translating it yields CASRKAGDDYGYTF. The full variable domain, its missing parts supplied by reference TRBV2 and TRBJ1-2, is EPEVTQTPSHQVTQMGQEVILRCVPISNHLYFYWYRQILGQKVEFLVSFYNNEISEKSEIFDDQFSVERPDGSNFTLKIRSTKLEDSAMYFCASRKAGDDYGYTFGSGTRLTVV.

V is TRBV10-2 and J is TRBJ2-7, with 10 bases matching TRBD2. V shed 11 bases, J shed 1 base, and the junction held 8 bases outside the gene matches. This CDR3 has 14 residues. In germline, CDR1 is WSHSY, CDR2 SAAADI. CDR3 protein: CAALASGSSYEQYF. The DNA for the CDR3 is TGCGCCGCGCTAGCTAGCGGGAGTTCCTACGAGCAGTACTTC.

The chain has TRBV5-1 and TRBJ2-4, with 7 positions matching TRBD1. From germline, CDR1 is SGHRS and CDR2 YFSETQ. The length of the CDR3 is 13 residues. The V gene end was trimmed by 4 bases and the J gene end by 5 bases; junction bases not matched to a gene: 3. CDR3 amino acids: CASSPGTENIQYF. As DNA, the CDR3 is TGCGCCAGCAGCCCGGGGACAGAAAACATTCAGTACTTC.

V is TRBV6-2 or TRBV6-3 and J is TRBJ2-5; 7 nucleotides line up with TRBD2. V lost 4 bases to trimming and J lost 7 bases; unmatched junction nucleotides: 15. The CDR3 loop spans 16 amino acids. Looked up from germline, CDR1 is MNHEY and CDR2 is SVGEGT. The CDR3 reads CASSSAAGTTPWTQYF. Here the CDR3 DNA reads TGTGCCAGCAGTTCCGCTGCCGGGACTACCCCATGGACCCAGTACTTC.

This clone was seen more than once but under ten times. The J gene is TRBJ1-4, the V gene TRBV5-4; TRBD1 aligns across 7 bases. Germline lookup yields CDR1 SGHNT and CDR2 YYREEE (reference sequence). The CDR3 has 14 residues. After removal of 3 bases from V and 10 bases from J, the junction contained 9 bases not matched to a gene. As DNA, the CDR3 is TGTGCCAGCAGCTCCACAGGGGATAGCGGAAAACTGTTTTTT. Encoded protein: CASSSTGDSGKLFF.

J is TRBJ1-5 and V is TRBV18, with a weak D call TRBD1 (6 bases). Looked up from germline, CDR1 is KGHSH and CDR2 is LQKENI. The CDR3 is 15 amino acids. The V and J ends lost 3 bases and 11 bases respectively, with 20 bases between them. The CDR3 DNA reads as TGTGCCAGCTCACCCACTTTTGACAGGCTCGAGTCCCAGCATTTT. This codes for CASSPTFDRLESQHF.